This T cell receptor beta chain was recovered during a study of Graves' ophthalmopathy and Graves' hyperthyroidism. This clonotype was seen many times. Germline V lookup: CDR1 MNHEY, CDR2 SVGAGI. V dropped 2 bases and J dropped 1 base, with 15 bases sitting between them. The CDR3 contains 16 residues. The authors amplified TCR beta CDR3 regions from RNA transcripts. First-round RT-PCR with HTBI primers preceded a second-round multiplex PCR. TCRdb re-derived calls from the multiplex PCR reads in MiXCR, one entry per CDR3 protein. The data show roughly 480,000 distinct CDR3 sequences, 13% to 15% seen once.

The rearrangement links TRBV6-5 to TRBJ2-7; D possibly corresponds to TRBD1 (7 bases). The source material was blood. This TCR was recovered from a woman aged 25 to 39 with Graves' ophthalmopathy. DNA for the CDR3: TGTGCCAGCAGTTACGGGAGACAGGGAGGATCCTACGAGCAGTACTTC. This translates into CASSYGRQGGSYEQYF.